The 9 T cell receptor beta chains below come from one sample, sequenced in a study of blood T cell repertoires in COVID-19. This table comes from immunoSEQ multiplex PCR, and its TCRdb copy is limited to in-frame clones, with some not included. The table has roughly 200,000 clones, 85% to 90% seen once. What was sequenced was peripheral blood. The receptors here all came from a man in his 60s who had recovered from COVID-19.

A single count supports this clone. The CDR3 here is CASTTGSPYEQYF. The CDR3 DNA is TGCGCCAGCACGACAGGCTCCCCCTACGAGCAGTACTTC. This sequence joins TRBV5-1 and TRBJ2-7, with D perhaps matching TRBD1 (6 bases). CDR1 is SGHRS and CDR2 is YFSETQ in the germline V gene. This CDR3 is 13 amino acids long. With 6 bases removed from V and 2 bases from J, the gap between germline ends came to 12 bases.

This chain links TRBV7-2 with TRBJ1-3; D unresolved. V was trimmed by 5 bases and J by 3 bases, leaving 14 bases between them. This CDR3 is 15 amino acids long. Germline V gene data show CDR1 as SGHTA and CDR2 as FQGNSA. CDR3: CASSPGPAGGNTIYF. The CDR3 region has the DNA TGTGCCAGCAGCCCTGGTCCCGCCGGTGGAAACACCATATATTTT.

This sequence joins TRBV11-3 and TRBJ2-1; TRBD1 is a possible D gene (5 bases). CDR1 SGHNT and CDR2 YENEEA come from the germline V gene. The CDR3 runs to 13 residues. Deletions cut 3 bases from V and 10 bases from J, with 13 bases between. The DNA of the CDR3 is TGTGCCAGCAGCTTTCAGGGAAAGGGGGAGCAGTTCTTC. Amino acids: CASSFQGKGEQFF.

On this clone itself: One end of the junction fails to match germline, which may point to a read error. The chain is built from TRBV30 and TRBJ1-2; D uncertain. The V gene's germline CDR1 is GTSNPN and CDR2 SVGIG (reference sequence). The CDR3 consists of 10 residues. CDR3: CAWSPPGPFF. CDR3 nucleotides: TGTGCCTGGAGTCCTCCGGGTCCGTTCTTC.

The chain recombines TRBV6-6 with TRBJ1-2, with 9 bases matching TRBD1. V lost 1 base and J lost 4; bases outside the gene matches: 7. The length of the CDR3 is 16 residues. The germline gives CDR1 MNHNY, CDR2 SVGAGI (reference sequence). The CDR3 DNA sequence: TGTGCCAGCAGTTACTTATCCGGGACAGGGTCCTATGGCTACACCTTC. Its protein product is CASSYLSGTGSYGYTF.

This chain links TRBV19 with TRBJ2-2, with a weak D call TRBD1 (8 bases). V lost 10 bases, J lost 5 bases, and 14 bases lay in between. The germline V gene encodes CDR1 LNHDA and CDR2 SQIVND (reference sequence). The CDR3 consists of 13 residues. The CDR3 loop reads CATGQGGTGELFF. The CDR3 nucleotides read TGTGCCACCGGACAGGGAGGGACCGGGGAGCTGTTTTTT. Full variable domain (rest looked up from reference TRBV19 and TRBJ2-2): DGGITQSPKYLFRKEGQNVTLSCEQNLNHDAMYWYRQDPGQGLRLIYYSQIVNDFQKGDIAEGYSVSREKKESFPLTVTSAQKNPTAFYLCATGQGGTGELFFGEGSRLTVL.

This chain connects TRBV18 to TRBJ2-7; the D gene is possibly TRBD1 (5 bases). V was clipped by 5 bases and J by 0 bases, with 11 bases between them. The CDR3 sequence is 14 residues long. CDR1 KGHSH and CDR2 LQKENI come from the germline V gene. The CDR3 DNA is TGTGCCAGCTCAAAAACAGGAGACTCCTACGAGCAGTACTTC. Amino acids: CASSKTGDSYEQYF.

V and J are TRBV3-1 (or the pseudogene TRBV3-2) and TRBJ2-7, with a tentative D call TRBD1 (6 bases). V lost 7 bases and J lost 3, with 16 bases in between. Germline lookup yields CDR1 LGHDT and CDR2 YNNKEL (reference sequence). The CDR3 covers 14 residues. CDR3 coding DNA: TGTGCCAGCACCGCCGGGACAAACCACTACGAGCAGTACTTC. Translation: CASTAGTNHYEQYF.

In nucleotides, the CDR3 is TGTGCCAGCAGCGCACACGGGACACACACAGATACGCAGTATTTT. It encodes CASSAHGTHTDTQYF. The chain employs TRBV7-2 and TRBJ2-3; a weak D match, TRBD1 (6 bases). The CDR3 has 15 residues. Germline V CDR1 and CDR2: SGHTA, FQGNSA. The ends were cut back, 5 bases at V and 2 bases at J, with 14 bases in the middle.